This T cell receptor (beta chain) was identified in a study of blood T cell repertoires in COVID-19. Trimming pared 3 bases from V and 8 bases from J, leaving 7 bases between. Germline CDR1 DFQATT, CDR2 SNEGSKA (reference sequence). This CDR3 region has 11 residues. The assay was immunoSEQ multiplex PCR, and TCRdb's table has in-frame clones only and misses some. Among approximately 76,000 clones listed, roughly 87% were seen once. The source of this sequence is a young man with acute or convalescent COVID-19. This rearrangement joins TRBV20-1 to TRBJ1-4; D unresolved. The sequenced sample consisted of peripheral blood. The chain's CDR3 is CSARTSEKLFF. In DNA form, the CDR3 reads TGCAGTGCTAGGACTTCCGAAAAACTGTTTTTT.